The sample holds one count of the clone carrying this T cell receptor (beta chain). These data are taken from a study of blood T cell repertoires in COVID-19. This CDR3 is built from 13 residues. Trimming left V 5 bases short and J 1 base short, with 8 bases between. Sequencing used immunoSEQ multiplex PCR; TCRdb keeps in-frame clones, though not all of them. The repertoire holds approximately 75,000 clones, roughly 89% seen once, with around 0.6% in the top ten. V and J are TRBV12-3 or TRBV12-4 and TRBJ1-1, with D possibly matching TRBD1 (5 bases). Sequencing was done on a sample of peripheral blood. The receptor was derived from a man in his sixties with acute or convalescent COVID-19. CDR3 loop: CASSQTANTEAFF. DNA for the CDR3: TGTGCCAGCAGTCAGACAGCGAACACTGAAGCTTTCTTT.